This T cell receptor beta chain was sequenced for a study of technical replicates of blood from several donors. The V gene lost 7 bases and the J gene lost 2 bases, with 17 bases spanning the gap. Germline V gives CDR1 KGHSH, CDR2 LQKENI. The CDR3 totals 15 residues. TCRdb's copy holds only in-frame clones and misses some; the assay was immunoSEQ multiplex PCR. The table lists approximately 80,000 clones, 95% to 98% of them singletons, with roughly 0.16% in the top ten. The table lists this clone with a count of one. The sequence was collected from a human donor in good health. The chain carries TRBV18 and TRBJ1-1, with no clear D. Sequencing used T cells isolated from PBMCs. CDR3 DNA: TGTGCCAGCTTACCGGGGAGGTTCGCAAACACTGAAGCTTTCTTT. Translation: CASLPGRFANTEAFF.